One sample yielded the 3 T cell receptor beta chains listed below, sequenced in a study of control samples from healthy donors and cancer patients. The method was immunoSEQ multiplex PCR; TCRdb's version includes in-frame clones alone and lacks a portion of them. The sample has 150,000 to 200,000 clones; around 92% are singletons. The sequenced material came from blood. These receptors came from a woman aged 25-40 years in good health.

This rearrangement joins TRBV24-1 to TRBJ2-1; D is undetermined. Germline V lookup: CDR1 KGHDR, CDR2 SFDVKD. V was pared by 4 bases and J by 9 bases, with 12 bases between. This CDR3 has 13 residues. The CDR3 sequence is CATSDPLGIEQFF. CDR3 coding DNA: TGTGCCACCAGTGACCCTCTAGGAATTGAGCAGTTCTTC.

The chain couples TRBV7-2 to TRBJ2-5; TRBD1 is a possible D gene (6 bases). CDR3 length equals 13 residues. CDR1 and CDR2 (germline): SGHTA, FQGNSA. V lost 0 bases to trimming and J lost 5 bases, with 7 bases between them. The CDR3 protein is CASSLAGAETQYF. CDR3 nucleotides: TGTGCCAGCAGCTTAGCGGGGGCCGAGACCCAGTACTTC.

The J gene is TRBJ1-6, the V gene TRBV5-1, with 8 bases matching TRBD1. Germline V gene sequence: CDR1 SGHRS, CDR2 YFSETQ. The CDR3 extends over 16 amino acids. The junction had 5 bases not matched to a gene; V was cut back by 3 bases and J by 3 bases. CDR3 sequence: CASSSQGVGYNSPLHF. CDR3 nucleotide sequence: TGCGCCAGCAGCTCACAGGGGGTCGGCTATAATTCACCCCTCCACTTT.